The text below deals with one T cell receptor (beta chain). No cognate antigen has been identified for it. One base away there is no much larger clone; base qualities are not given. This entry comes from a study of cytomegalovirus exposure and HLA in healthy donors listed by TCRdb under 2017. Turning to the overall study: A later analysis indicated that the roughly 130 validation repertoires were generated on the platform also employed for the approximately 700 repertoires of the first cohort. The study aimed to test whether cataloging public T cell receptors could reveal signatures of past pathogen exposure. Besides the first cohort of 666 subjects, a separate validation cohort made up of 120 different subjects was used. To predict cytomegalovirus infection status, the study combined high-throughput TCR immunosequencing, statistical association of individual TCRs with disease status, and machine learning.

The CDR3 runs 15 amino acids, cysteine and phenylalanine included. The retained sequence is limited to the CDR3, 45 bases, with the frame set at the first base. Via the germline V gene, CDR1 is LGHNA and CDR2 YNFKEQ. V and J lose 7 bases and 7 bases, and a span of 17 bases separates them. The library was built by means of the immunoSEQ multiplex PCR assay. As for how the authors treated the data: A statistical classification framework was developed to diagnose cytomegalovirus status using the catalog of TCR beta chain sequences. TCRdb limited this immuneACCESS table to in-frame rearrangements with V and J called. A share of clones is missing; checked studies link under half to unresolved V genes, and the rest is unexplained. V and J calls and clone size are as listed in that table; D and trimming were resolved from the DNA. The sample table holds about 120,000 clones, of which 70% to 90% were seen once. Jointly, the top ten make up roughly 1.9% of the sample.

Study-wide findings and limitations: Cytomegalovirus status was reported to be diagnosed by the classifier with high specificity and sensitivity in both the original and validation cohorts. In vitro tests confirmed that three of the cytomegalovirus-associated TCR beta chains recognize cytomegalovirus antigens. According to the authors, the approach could potentially be generalized to other disease states and immunological phenotypes. In a later analysis, TCRs clustered in the first cohort were found to also tend to co-occur in the roughly 110 validation repertoires, with roughly 93% of cluster scores above 0. All 120 or so repertoires were used to score co-occurrence in the validation cohort in a later analysis, because that analysis had no HLA typing for the cohort. A total of 164 TCR beta chains were listed by the study as associated with cytomegalovirus. While some public TCRs were present in many individuals, most TCR sequences turned up only very rarely across donors.

Donors formed part of the validation cohort, which comprised 120 subjects and was distinct from the first cohort of 550 to 850 subjects. The sequence came from a woman in her twenties or thirties in good health and CMV-seronegative. The chain joins TRBV4-2 to TRBJ1-6; the D gene assignment is ambiguous. Source material: PBMCs. The sequence in DNA is TGTGCCAGCACCCGGGGAAGCAACCCCAATTCACCCCTCCACTTT. This sequence encodes CASTRGSNPNSPLHF.